Listed below are T cell receptor beta chains from one sample, sequenced in a study of OX40 agonist ivuxolimab in advanced cancers. The repertoire was sequenced with immunoSEQ multiplex PCR; TCRdb's copy has only in-frame clones and lacks some. The data show roughly 77,000 clones, about 90% seen once. Specimen: CD4+ or CD8+ T cells sorted from blood, collected in a trial of the OX40 agonist ivuxolimab. The receptors derive from an adult with an advanced solid tumor such as melanoma, head and neck, liver or kidney cancer. The CDR3 runs from the conserved cysteine through the conserved F or W. A D gene is named only where the DNA matches it firmly. Not all rows give a size; the values are once, few, many and, for expanded clones, a class.

cdr3_length j_call v_call d_call clone_size cdr3_aa cdr3_nt
15 TRBJ2-3 TRBV5-1 TRBD1 - CASSSGDRAADTQYF TGCGCCAGCAGCAGCGGGGACAGGGCTGCAGATACGCAGTATTTT
14 TRBJ2-3 TRBV7-9 - - CASSFTFGTDTQYF TGTGCCAGCAGCTTTACTTTTGGCACAGATACGCAGTATTTT
12 TRBJ2-7 TRBV5-6 - - CASSLVGYEQYF TGTGCCAGCAGCTTGGTTGGGTACGAGCAGTACTTC
14 TRBJ1-2 TRBV7-2 TRBD1 - CASSMGQGNYGYTF TGTGCCAGCAGCATGGGACAGGGCAACTATGGCTACACCTTC
15 TRBJ2-1 TRBV18 TRBD2 - CASSLRTSGVNEQFF TGTGCCAGCTCACTCCGGACTAGCGGGGTAAATGAGCAGTTCTTC
15 TRBJ1-1 TRBV6-5 TRBD1 once CASSYGDRMNTEAFF TGTGCCAGCAGTTACGGGGACAGAATGAACACTGAAGCTTTCTTT
16 TRBJ2-3 TRBV5-4 TRBD2 - CASSLAGLGSSDTQYF TGTGCCAGCAGCTTAGCGGGACTAGGGAGTTCCGATACGCAGTATTTT
12 TRBJ2-7 TRBV11-1 - - CATRYGLYEQYF TGTGCCACCCGGTACGGGCTCTACGAGCAGTACTTC
18 TRBJ2-5 TRBV19 TRBD2 - CASSTPRTTSGKAETQYF TGTGCCAGTAGTACCCCACGTACGACTAGCGGGAAGGCAGAGACCCAGTACTTC
16 TRBJ2-5 TRBV11-3 - - CASSSGTLRVQETQYF TGTGCCAGCAGCTCCGGGACGCTCAGAGTTCAAGAGACCCAGTACTTC
13 TRBJ2-2 TRBV11-2 - - CASSLSRGGELFF TGTGCCAGCAGCTTAAGTCGGGGCGGGGAGCTGTTTTTT
14 TRBJ2-7 TRBV6-6 - - CASSYRQDSYEQYF TGTGCCAGCAGTTACAGACAAGACTCCTACGAGCAGTACTTC
15 TRBJ1-1 TRBV27 - once CASSLSLGQRTEAFF TGTGCCAGCAGTTTATCGCTAGGTCAAAGGACTGAAGCTTTCTTT
14 TRBJ2-4 TRBV19 - - CASSQWEPKNIQYF TGTGCCAGTAGTCAGTGGGAGCCGAAAAACATTCAGTACTTC
14 TRBJ1-5 TRBV5-8 - - CASGGRQYNQPQHF TGTGCCAGCGGGGGACGACAGTACAATCAGCCCCAGCATTTT
14 TRBJ1-1 TRBV7-2 - - CASSPGHQGTEAFF TGTGCCAGCAGCCCCGGGCACCAAGGCACTGAAGCTTTCTTT